The clone carrying this TCR beta chain was observed many times. Its target is not known. TCRbeta library preparation incorporated unique molecular identifiers. From the PCR reads, TCRdb called clonotypes with MiXCR, one entry per CDR3 protein. The sample lists a few thousand distinct CDR3 sequences, about 23% occurring once. The data originate from a study of T-cell reconstitution after alpha-beta-depleted transplantation in children. Whole-study findings and limits: Alpha-beta T cells present about two months after transplant were reported to originate from several hundred expanded graft clones. By one year post-transplant, T-cell counts and diversity largely arose from T cells that were newly produced.

The receptor comes from a boy younger than two who had a stem cell transplant for acute myeloid leukemia, so the T cells may come from the graft donor. The material was PBMCs, mostly from graft donor cells, obtained 60 days after TCRalphabeta/CD19-depleted stem cell transplant.

CDR3 bases: TGCAGCGTAGACAGGCTTAACTATGGCTACACCTTC. It specifies CSVDRLNYGYTF. The rearrangement links TRBV29-1 to TRBJ1-2; D perhaps matches TRBD1 (6 bases). The CDR3 extends over 12 amino acids. Between the trimmed V and J ends, which lost 6 bases and 1 base, there was a span of 9 bases. The germline V gene encodes CDR1 SQVTM and CDR2 ANQGSEA.